These 2 T cell receptor beta chains came from one sample sequenced in a study of regulatory T cells in long-lasting Graves disease. Time point described: persistent/refractory GD, antithyroid drugs over 5 years with positive TRAb. PBMC RNA was the source of the TCR library. Arm-PCR of CDR3 regions and iRepertoire HTBI primers were used to build TCR beta libraries. TCRdb re-derived calls from the multiplex PCR reads in MiXCR, one entry per CDR3 protein. The profile covers about 400,000 distinct CDR3 sequences, with about a fifth appearing a single time and around 20% taken by the ten largest. This sample comprised peripheral blood mononuclear cells (PBMCs), obtained when the disease was refractory, from a patient treated with antithyroid drugs. Receptor source: a female donor with Graves disease.

V gene TRBV20-1 combines with J gene TRBJ2-2, with 13 bases fitting TRBD2. Losses at the gene ends were 7 bases for V and 5 bases for J; bases not matched to a gene: 13. CDR1 and CDR2 (germline): DFQATT, SNEGSKA (reference sequence). This CDR3 comprises 17 residues. The CDR3 region has the DNA TGCAGTGTATGGGGGACTAGCGGGACCGAGGGGACCGGGGAGCTGTTTTTT. Residues: CSVWGTSGTEGTGELFF.

This clonotype was detected many times. This chain connects TRBV2 to TRBJ2-7; 9 bases fit TRBD1. Germline trimming cut 2 bases from V and 2 bases from J; bases unmatched to any gene: 1. The germline CDR1 and CDR2 sequences are SNHLY and FYNNEI. The CDR3 spans 14 residues. In DNA form, the CDR3 reads TGTGCCAGCAGTGAAAGGGACAGGGCCTACGAGCAGTACTTC. Amino acid sequence: CASSERDRAYEQYF. Full variable domain (outside the CDR3, taken from reference TRBV2 and TRBJ2-7): EPEVTQTPSHQVTQMGQEVILRCVPISNHLYFYWYRQILGQKVEFLVSFYNNEISEKSEIFDDQFSVERPDGSNFTLKIRSTKLEDSAMYFCASSERDRAYEQYFGPGTRLTVT.